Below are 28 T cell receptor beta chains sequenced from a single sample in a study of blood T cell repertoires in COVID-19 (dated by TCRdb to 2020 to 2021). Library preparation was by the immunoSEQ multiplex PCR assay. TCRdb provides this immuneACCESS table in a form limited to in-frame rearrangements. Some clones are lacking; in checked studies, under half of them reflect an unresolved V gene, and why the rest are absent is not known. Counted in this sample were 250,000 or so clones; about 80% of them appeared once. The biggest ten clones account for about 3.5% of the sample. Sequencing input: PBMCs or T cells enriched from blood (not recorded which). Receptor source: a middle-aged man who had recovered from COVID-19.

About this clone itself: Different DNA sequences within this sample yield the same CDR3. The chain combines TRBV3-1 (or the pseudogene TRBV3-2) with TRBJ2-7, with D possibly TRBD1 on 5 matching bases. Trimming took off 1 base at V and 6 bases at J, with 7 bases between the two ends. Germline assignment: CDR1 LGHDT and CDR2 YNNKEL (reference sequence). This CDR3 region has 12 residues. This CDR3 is CASSQVTGEQYF. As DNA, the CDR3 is TGTGCCAGCAGCCAAGTAACAGGCGAGCAGTACTTC.

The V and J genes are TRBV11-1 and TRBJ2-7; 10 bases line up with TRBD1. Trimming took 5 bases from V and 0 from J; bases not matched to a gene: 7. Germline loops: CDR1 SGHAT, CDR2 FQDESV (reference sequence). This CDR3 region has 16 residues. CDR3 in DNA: TGTGCCAGCAGCCAGGACAGGGGGATTACCTCCTACGAGCAGTACTTC. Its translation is CASSQDRGITSYEQYF.

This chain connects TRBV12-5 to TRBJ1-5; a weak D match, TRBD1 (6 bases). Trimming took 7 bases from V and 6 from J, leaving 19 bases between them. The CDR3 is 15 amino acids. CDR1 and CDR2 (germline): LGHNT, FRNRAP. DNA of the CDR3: TGTGCTAGTGTCCCGGCAGGGGTGGGTGTTCAGCCCCAGCATTTT. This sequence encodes CASVPAGVGVQPQHF.

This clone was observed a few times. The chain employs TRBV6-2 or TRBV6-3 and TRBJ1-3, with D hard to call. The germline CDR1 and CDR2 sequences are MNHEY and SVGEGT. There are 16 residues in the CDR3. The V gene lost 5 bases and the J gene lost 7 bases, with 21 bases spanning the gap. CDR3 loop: CASSKSGAKSVNTIYF. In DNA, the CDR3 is TGTGCCAGCAGTAAATCGGGTGCTAAGTCGGTGAACACCATATATTTT.

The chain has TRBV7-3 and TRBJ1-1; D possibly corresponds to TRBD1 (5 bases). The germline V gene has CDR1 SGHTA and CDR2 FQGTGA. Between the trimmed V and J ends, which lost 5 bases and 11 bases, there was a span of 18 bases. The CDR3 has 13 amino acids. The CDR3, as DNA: TGTGCCAGCAGCCCCTCGGGGGATAGGGTGGCTTTCTTT. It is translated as CASSPSGDRVAFF.

In DNA form, the CDR3 reads TGTGCCAGCAGCTTATTAGTTCAAACCTCGGGATATGGCTACACCTTC. Translation: CASSLLVQTSGYGYTF. The J gene is TRBJ1-2, the V gene TRBV7-2; D unclear. V dropped 2 bases and J dropped 5 bases, with 18 bases sitting between them. This CDR3 has 16 amino acids. Per germline, CDR1 SGHTA and CDR2 FQGNSA.

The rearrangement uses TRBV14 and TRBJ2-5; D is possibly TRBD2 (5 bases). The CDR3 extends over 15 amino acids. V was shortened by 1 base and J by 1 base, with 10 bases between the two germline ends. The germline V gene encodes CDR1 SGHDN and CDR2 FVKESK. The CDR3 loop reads CASSQALGSQETQYF. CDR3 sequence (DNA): TGTGCCAGCAGCCAAGCTCTTGGGAGCCAAGAGACCCAGTACTTC.

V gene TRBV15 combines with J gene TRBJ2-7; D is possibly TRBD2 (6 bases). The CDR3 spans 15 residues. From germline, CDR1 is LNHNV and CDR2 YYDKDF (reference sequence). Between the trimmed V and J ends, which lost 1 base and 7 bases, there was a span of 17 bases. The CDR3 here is CATSRAGDLKGEQYF. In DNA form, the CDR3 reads TGTGCCACCAGCAGAGCGGGGGACCTTAAGGGTGAGCAGTACTTC.

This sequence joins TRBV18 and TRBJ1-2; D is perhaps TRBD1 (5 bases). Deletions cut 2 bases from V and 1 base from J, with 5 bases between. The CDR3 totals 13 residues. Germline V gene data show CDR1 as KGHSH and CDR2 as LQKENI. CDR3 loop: CASSPDSNYGYTF. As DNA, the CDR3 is TGTGCCAGCTCACCAGACAGTAACTATGGCTACACCTTC.

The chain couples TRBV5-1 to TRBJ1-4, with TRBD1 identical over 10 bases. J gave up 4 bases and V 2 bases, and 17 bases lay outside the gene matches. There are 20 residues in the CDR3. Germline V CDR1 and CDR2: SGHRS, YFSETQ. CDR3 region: CASSFWTGGPSAAYNEKLFF. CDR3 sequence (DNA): TGCGCCAGCAGCTTTTGGACAGGGGGTCCGTCAGCCGCCTATAATGAAAAACTGTTTTTT.

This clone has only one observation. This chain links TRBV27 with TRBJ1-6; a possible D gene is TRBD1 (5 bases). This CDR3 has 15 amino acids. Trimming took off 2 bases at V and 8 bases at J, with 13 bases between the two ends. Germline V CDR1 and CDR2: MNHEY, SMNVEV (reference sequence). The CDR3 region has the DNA TGTGCCAGCAGTTTAGGCCAGGGCGTATATTCACCCCTCCACTTT. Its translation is CASSLGQGVYSPLHF.

The CDR3 reads CASSQGPSRGSEKLFF. The CDR3 nucleotides read TGTGCCAGCAGCCAAGGCCCTTCCCGAGGGAGTGAAAAACTGTTTTTT. This chain links TRBV3-1 (or the pseudogene TRBV3-2) with TRBJ1-4, with D uncertain. Germline lookup yields CDR1 LGHDT and CDR2 YNNKEL (reference sequence). The CDR3 consists of 16 residues. With 1 base removed from V and 7 bases from J, the gap between germline ends came to 16 bases.

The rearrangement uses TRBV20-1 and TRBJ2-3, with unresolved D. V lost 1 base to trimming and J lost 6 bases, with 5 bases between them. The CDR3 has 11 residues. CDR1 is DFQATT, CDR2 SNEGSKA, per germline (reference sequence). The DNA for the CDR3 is TGCAGTGCTAGAGTCTCTGATACGCAGTATTTT. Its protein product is CSARVSDTQYF.

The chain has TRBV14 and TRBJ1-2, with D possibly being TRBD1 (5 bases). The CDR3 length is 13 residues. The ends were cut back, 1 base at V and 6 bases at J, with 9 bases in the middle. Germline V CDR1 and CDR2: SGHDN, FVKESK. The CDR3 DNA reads TGTGCCAGCAGCCAAGTCTCGGGGGATGGCTACACCTTC. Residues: CASSQVSGDGYTF.

In DNA, the CDR3 is TGTGCCTGGAGTGTTAGGGGGCTCTCTGGAAACACCATATATTTT. Translating gives CAWSVRGLSGNTIYF. The rearrangement links TRBV30 to TRBJ1-3, with 7 bases lining up with TRBD1. The CDR3 runs to 15 residues. Germline assignment: CDR1 GTSNPN and CDR2 SVGIG (reference sequence). With V trimmed by 0 bases and J by 0 bases, 2 bases remained unmatched.

CDR3 nucleotide sequence: TGTGCCAGCAGCTTAGATTACCGAGGACTAGCGGGAGACTACAATGAGCAGTTCTTC. Translating gives CASSLDYRGLAGDYNEQFF. The gene calls are TRBV11-3 and TRBJ2-1; the match to TRBD2 covers 13 bases. The CDR3 is 19 residues long. The V gene end was trimmed by 0 bases and the J gene end by 3 bases; junction bases not matched to a gene: 8. The germline V gene has CDR1 SGHNT and CDR2 YENEEA.

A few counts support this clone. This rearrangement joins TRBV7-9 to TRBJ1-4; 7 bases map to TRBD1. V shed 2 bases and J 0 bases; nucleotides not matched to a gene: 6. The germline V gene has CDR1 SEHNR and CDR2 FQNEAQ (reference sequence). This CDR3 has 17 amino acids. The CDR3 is CASSLYLGTATNEKLFF. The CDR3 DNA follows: TGTGCCAGCAGCTTATATTTGGGGACAGCAACTAATGAAAAACTGTTTTTT.

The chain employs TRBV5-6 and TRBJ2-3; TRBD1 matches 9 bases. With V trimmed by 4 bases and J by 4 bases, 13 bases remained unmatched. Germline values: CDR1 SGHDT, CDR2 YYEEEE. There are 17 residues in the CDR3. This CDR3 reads CASSPTTGTGIPDTQYF. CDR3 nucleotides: TGTGCCAGCAGCCCGACGACCGGGACAGGGATCCCAGATACGCAGTATTTT.

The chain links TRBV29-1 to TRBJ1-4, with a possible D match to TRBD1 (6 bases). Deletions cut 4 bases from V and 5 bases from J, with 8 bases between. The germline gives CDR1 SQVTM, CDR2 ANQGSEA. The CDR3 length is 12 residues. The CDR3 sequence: CSVGQANEKLFF. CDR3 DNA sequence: TGCAGCGTTGGACAGGCGAATGAAAAACTGTTTTTT.

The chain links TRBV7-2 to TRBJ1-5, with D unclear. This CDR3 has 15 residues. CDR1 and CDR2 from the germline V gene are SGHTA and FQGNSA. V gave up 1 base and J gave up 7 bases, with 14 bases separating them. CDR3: CASSLDSTTIQPQHF. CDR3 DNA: TGTGCCAGCAGCTTAGACAGCACCACGATACAGCCCCAGCATTTT.

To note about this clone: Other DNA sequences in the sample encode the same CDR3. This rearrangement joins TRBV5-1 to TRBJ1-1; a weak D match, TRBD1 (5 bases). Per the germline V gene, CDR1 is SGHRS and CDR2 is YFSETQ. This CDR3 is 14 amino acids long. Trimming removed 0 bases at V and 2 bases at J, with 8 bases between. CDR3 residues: CASSLAGGNTEAFF. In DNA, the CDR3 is TGCGCCAGCAGCTTGGCCGGGGGTAACACTGAAGCTTTCTTT.

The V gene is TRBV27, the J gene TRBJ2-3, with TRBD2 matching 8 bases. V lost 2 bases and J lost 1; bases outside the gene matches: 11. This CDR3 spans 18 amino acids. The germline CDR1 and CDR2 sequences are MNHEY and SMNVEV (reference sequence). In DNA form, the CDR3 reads TGTGCCAGCAGTTTACGAGCGGGAGTGAAACGTGGCACAGATACGCAGTATTTT. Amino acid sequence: CASSLRAGVKRGTDTQYF.

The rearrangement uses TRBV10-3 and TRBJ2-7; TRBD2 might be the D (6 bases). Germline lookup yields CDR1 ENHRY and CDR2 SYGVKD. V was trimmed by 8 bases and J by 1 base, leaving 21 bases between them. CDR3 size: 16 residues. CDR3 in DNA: TGTGCCATCGGACCCGGGCCGGGGAGGAAATCCTACGAGCAGTACTTC. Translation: CAIGPGPGRKSYEQYF.

DNA of the CDR3: TGTGCCAGCAGCCAAGGAACAGGGCCTATGAAGCCCCAGCATTTT. Protein product: CASSQGTGPMKPQHF. The genes are TRBV3-1 (or the pseudogene TRBV3-2) and TRBJ1-5, with a possible D match to TRBD1 (6 bases). Between the trimmed V and J ends, which lost 1 base and 8 bases, there was a span of 15 bases. The CDR3 has 15 amino acids. Germline CDR1 reads LGHDT; CDR2 reads YNNKEL (reference sequence).

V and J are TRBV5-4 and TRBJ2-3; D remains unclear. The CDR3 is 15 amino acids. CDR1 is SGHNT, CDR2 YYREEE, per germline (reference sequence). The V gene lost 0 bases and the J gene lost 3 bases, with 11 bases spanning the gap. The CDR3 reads CASSLGPGVTDTQYF. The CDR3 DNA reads TGTGCCAGCAGCTTGGGACCGGGTGTTACAGATACGCAGTATTTT.

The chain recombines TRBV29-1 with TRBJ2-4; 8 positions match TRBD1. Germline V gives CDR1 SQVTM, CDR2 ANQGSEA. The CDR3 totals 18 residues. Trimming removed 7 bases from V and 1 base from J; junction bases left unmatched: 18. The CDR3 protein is CSATDRGMSFRAKNIQYF. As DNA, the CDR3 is TGCAGCGCCACCGACAGGGGAATGTCATTTAGGGCCAAAAACATTCAGTACTTC.

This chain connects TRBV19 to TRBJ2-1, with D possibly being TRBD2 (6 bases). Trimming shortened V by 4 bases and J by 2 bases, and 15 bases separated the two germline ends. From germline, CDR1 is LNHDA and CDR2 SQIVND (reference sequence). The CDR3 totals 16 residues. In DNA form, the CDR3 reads TGTGCCAGTAGTACGGTGGGGACTCGTCCCTACAATGAGCAGTTCTTC. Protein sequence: CASSTVGTRPYNEQFF.

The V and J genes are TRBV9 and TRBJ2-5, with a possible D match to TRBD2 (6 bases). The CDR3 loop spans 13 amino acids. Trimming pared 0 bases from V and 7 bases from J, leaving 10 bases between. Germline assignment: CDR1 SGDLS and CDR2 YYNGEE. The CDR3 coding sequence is TGTGCCAGCAGCGTAGACGGGGGAGGGACCCAGTACTTC. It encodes CASSVDGGGTQYF.